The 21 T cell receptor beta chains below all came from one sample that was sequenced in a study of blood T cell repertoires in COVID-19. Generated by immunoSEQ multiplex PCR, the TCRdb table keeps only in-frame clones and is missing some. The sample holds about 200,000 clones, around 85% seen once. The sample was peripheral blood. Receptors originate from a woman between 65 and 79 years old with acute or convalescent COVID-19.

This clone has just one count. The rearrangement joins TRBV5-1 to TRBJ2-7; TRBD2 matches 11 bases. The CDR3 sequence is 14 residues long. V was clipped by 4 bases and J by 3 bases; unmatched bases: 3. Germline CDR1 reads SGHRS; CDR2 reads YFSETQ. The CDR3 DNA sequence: TGCGCCAGCAGCCCCGGGACTAGCGGCTACGAGCAGTACTTC. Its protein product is CASSPGTSGYEQYF.

The CDR3 DNA sequence: TGTGCCATCAGTGAGACAGACAGCCCAAACAATGAGCAGTTCTTC. This translates into CAISETDSPNNEQFF. V usage is TRBV10-3 and J usage is TRBJ2-1; perhaps TRBD1 as D (5 bases). The germline CDR1 and CDR2 sequences are ENHRY and SYGVKD. The CDR3 is 15 amino acids. V dropped 2 bases and J dropped 5 bases, with 13 bases sitting between them.

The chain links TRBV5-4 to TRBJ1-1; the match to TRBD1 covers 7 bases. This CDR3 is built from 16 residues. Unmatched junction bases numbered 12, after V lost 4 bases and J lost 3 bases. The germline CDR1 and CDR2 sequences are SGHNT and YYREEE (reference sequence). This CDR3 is CASSPREGARYTEAFF. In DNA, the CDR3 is TGTGCCAGCAGCCCTCGGGAGGGGGCTAGGTACACTGAAGCTTTCTTT.

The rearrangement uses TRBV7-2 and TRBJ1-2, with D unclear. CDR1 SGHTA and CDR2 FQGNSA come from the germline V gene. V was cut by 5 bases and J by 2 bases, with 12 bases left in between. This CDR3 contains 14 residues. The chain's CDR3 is CASSPEPGNYGYTF. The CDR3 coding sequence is TGTGCCAGCAGCCCCGAGCCGGGGAACTATGGCTACACCTTC. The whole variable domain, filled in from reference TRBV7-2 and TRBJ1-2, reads GAGVSQSPSNKVTEKGKDVELRCDPISGHTALYWYRQSLGQGLEFLIYFQGNSAPDKSGLPSDRFSAERTGGSVSTLTIQRTQQEDSAVYLCASSPEPGNYGYTFGSGTRLTVV.

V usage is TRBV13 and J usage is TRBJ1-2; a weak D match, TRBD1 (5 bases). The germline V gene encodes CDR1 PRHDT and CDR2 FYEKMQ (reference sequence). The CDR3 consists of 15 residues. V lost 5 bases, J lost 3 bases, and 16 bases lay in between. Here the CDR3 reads CASSPRGLGYYGYTF. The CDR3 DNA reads TGTGCCAGCAGCCCTAGGGGCCTCGGATACTATGGCTACACCTTC.

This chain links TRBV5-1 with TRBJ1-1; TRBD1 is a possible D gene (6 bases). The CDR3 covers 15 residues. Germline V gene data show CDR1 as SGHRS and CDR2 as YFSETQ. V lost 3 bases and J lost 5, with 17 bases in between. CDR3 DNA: TGCGCCAGCAGCTCCCAGGGGTTAGTAGGGACTGAAGCTTTCTTT. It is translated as CASSSQGLVGTEAFF.

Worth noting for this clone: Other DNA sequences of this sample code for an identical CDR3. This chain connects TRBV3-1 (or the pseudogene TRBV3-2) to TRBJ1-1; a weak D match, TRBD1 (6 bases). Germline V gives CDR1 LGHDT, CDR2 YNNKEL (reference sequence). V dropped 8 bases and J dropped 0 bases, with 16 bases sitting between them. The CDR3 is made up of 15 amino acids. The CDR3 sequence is CASQRGAGVNTEAFF. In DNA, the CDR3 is TGTGCCAGCCAACGGGGGGCGGGGGTGAACACTGAAGCTTTCTTT.

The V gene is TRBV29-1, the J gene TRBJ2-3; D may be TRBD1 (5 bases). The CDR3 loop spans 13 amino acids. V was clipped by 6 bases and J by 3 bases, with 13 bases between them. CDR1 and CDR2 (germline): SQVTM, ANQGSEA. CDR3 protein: CSVVQGSTDTQYF. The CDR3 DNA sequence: TGCAGCGTGGTGCAGGGCTCTACAGATACGCAGTATTTT.

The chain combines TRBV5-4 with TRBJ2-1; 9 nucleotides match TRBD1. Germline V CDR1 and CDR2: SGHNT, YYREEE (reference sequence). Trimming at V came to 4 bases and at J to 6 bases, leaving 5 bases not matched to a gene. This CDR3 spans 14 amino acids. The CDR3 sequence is CASSLTGGGNEQFF. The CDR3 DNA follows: TGTGCCAGCAGCCTGACAGGGGGGGGCAATGAGCAGTTCTTC. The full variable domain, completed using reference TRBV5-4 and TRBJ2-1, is ETGVTQSPTHLIKTRGQQVTLRCSSQSGHNTVSWYQQALGQGPQFIFQYYREEENGRGNFPPRFSGLQFPNYSSELNVNALELDDSALYLCASSLTGGGNEQFFGPGTRLTVL.

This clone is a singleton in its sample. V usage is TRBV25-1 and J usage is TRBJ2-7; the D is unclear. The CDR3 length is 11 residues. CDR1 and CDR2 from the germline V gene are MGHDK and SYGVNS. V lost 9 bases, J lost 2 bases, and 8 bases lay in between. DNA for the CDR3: TGTGCCAGTAGAACAGCCTACGAGCAGTACTTC. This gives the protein CASRTAYEQYF.

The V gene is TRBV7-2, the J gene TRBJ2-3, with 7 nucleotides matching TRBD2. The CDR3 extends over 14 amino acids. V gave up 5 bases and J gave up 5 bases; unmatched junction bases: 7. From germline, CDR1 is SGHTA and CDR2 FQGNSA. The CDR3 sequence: CASSPLTSRDTQYF. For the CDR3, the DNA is TGTGCCAGCAGCCCTCTGACTAGCCGAGATACGCAGTATTTT.

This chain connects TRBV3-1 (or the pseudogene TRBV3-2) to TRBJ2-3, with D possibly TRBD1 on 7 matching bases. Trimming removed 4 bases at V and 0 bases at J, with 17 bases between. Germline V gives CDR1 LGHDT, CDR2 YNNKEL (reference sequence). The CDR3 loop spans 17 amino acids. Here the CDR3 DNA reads TGTGCCAGCAGCCGGTCAGGGGGGATAAGGAGCACAGATACGCAGTATTTT. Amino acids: CASSRSGGIRSTDTQYF.

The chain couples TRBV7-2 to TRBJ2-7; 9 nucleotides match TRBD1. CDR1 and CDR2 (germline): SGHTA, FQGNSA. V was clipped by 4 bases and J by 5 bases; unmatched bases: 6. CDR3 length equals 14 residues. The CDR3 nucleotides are TGTGCCAGCAGCTCGGGACAGGGCCCCCACGAGCAGTACTTC. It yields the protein CASSSGQGPHEQYF.

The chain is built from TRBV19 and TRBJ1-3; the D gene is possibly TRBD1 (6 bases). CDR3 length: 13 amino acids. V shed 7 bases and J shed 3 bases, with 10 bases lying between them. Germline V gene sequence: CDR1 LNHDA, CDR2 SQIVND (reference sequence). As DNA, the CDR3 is TGTGCCAGTACTCCGGACAGTGGAAACACCATATATTTT. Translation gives CASTPDSGNTIYF.

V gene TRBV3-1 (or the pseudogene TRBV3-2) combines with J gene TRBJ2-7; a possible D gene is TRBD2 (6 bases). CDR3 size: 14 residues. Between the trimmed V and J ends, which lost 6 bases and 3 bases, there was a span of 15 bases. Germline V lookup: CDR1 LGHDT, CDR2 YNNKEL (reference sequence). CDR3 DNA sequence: TGTGCCAGCAGTTCGACTAGTCCCCGCTACGAGCAGTACTTC. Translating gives CASSSTSPRYEQYF.

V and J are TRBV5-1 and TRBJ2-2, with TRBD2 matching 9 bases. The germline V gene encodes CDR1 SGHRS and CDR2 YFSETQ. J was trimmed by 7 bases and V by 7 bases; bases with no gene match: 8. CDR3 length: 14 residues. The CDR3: CASYASGGIGELFF. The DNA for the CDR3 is TGCGCCAGCTATGCGAGCGGGGGGATCGGGGAGCTGTTTTTT.

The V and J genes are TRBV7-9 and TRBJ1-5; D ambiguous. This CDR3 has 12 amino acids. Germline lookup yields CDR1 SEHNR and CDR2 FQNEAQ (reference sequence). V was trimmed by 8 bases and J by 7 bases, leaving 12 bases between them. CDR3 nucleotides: TGTGCCAGCTCAGAGGGAGAGCAGCCCCAGCATTTT. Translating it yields CASSEGEQPQHF.

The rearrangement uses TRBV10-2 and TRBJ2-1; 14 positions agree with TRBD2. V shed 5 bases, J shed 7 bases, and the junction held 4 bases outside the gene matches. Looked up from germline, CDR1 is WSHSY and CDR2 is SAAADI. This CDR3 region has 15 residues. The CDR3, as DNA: TGCGCCAGCAGTCCCGGGACTAGCGGGAGAAATGAGCAGTTCTTC. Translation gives CASSPGTSGRNEQFF.

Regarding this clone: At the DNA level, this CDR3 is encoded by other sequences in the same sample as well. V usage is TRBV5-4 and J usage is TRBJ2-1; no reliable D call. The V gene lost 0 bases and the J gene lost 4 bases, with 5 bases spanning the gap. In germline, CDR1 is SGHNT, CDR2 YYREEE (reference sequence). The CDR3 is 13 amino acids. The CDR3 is CASSLVLYNEQFF. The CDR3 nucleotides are TGTGCCAGCAGCTTGGTACTGTACAATGAGCAGTTCTTC.

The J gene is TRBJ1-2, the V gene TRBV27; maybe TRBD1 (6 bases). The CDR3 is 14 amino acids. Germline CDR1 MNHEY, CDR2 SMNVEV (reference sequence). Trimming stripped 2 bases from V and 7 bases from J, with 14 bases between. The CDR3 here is CASSLKGTLIGYTF. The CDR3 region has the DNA TGTGCCAGCAGTTTAAAAGGGACACTTATTGGCTACACCTTC.

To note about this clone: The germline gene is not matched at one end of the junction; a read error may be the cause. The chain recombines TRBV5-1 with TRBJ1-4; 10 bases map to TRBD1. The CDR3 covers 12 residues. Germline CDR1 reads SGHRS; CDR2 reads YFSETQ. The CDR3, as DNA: TGCGCCAGCAGCCTAATGGGACAGGGGCAGATTTTT. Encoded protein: CASSLMGQGQIF.